This TCR beta chain was observed in a study of T cell responses to AZD1222 COVID-19 vaccine. Details on this clone: No antigen is known for it.

General observations from the study: Regions 160-218 and 743-854 held dominance among vaccine-associated CD4 TCRs, which spanned spike.

Deletions cut 2 bases from V and 0 bases from J, with 4 bases between. This CDR3 has 13 amino acids. Germline-derived CDR1 and CDR2 are MNHEY and SVGAGI. Assay used: immunoSEQ multiplex PCR; TCRdb lists only in-frame clones, some missing. Of 110,000 to 150,000 clones in the sample, 85% to 90% were seen once. The sequencing used peripheral blood, collected on day 0 of AZD1222 vaccination. The chain carries TRBV6-5 and TRBJ2-5; D remains unclear. This receptor was obtained from an adult in good health. CDR3 protein: CASSYRNQETQYF. CDR3 nucleotide sequence: TGTGCCAGCAGTTACAGGAACCAAGAGACCCAGTACTTC.